This T cell receptor (beta chain) derives from a study of blood T cell repertoires in COVID-19. Overall study context: T cells, B-cell-depleted T cells, or PBMCs provided the cDNA or gDNA that served as material.

Libraries were prepared by immunoSEQ multiplex PCR; TCRdb keeps only in-frame clonotypes and omits some of them. The sample carries under 200,000 clones, 85% recorded once. The CDR3 sequence is 15 residues long. Germline loops: CDR1 MNHEY, CDR2 SVGAGI. Trimming at V came to 10 bases and at J to 7 bases, leaving 10 bases not matched to a gene. This clone was detected once. The rearrangement links TRBV6-5 to TRBJ2-2; the match to TRBD1 covers 12 bases. The TCR comes from a woman aged 80 or over with COVID-19, enrolled during active disease. The sample taken for sequencing was peripheral blood. CDR3 in DNA: TGTGCCACCCGGATCGGGACAGGGGGCGGCGGGGAGCTGTTTTTT. Translated: CATRIGTGGGGELFF.